This TCR beta chain comes out of a study of regulatory T cells in long-lasting Graves disease. Arm-PCR of CDR3 regions and iRepertoire HTBI primers were the basis on which TCR beta libraries were built. TCRdb analysed the multiplex PCR reads with MiXCR anew, one entry per CDR3 protein. Among some 250,000 distinct CDR3 sequences listed, more than 15% were seen once. Study observations and caveats: TCR diversity was lower in persistent than newly diagnosed Graves' disease.

This clonotype showed up many times. What it recognizes is unknown. Time point indicated: newly diagnosed GD, antithyroid drugs for less than 3 months. From PBMCs, RNA was extracted and then used to make the TCR library. Germline CDR1 and CDR2: SGHKS and YYEKEE (reference sequence). The V and J ends lost 4 bases and 10 bases respectively, with 14 bases between them. The CDR3 has 12 amino acids. A further study also used this sample, focusing on T cells in Graves' hyperthyroidism and ophthalmopathy.

Sample: peripheral blood mononuclear cells (PBMCs), taken at new diagnosis, from a patient treated with antithyroid drugs. This clonotype originated in a woman aged 25-40 years with Graves disease. V gene TRBV5-5 combines with J gene TRBJ1-2; no definite D call. This CDR3 reads CASSPGFFSYTF. The CDR3 DNA reads as TGTGCCAGCAGCCCTGGATTCTTCTCCTACACCTTC.